This T cell receptor beta chain was documented in a study of sequential checkpoint blockade in melanoma (dated by TCRdb to between 2018 and 2021). The study in broad terms: Patients were assigned by 1:1 randomization to either first-line nivolumab followed by ipilimumab (arm A) or ipilimumab followed by nivolumab (arm B). Maintenance nivolumab was given following each of the two trial sequences.

Comments on this clone: What this receptor recognizes is not known. The sample holds no much larger clone one base away, and base qualities are not on file.

Explained via the paper, the treatment or condition label denotes: randomized to nivolumab then ipilimumab (arm A) or the reverse (arm B). None of the patients in the trial had previously been given DNA-damaging chemotherapy. Live CD3+CD8+ cells negative for CD19 and CD56 were sorted from thawed PBMCs on a FACS Aria II flow cytometer. Samples came from patients with melanoma in CheckMate 064, a randomized, open-label phase II trial of sequential checkpoint blockade. Peripheral blood mononuclear cells were obtained through leukapheresis, purified using Ficoll-Paque, and frozen in human serum containing approximately 9.3% DMSO. Immediately after sorting, the purity of sorted blood CD3+CD8+ cells was verified to be >95%, after which DNA was extracted. Points the paper makes about the study in general: The response-prediction model combining TCR metrics and mutation burden needs validation in larger, independent patient cohorts.

The immunoSEQ Assay was used to immunosequence TCRbeta CDR3 regions from genomic DNA. Before high-throughput sequencing, genomic DNA was amplified using bias-controlled multiplex PCR. The authors' analysis ran thus. To quantify the absolute abundance of each unique TCRbeta CDR3 region, the sequences were collapsed and filtered. Clonality, defined as 1 minus Pielou's evenness, was calculated using only productive rearrangements. Clones with significantly greater frequencies in on-treatment versus baseline samples were identified using a previously published method. TCRdb provides this immuneACCESS table in a form limited to in-frame rearrangements. Some clones are lacking; in checked studies, under half of them reflect an unresolved V gene, and why the rest are absent is not known. That table gives V, J and clone size, and the DNA gave D and trimming. The sample has around 18,000 clones on record, around three fifths of them singletons. The top ten constitute approximately 15% of the sample.

The clonotype was recovered from a human donor with melanoma. The input for sequencing was CD8+ T cells sorted from blood (inferred from file names), taken from a patient given nivolumab and ipilimumab in sequence.

The CDR3 protein sequence reads: CASSARMNTEAFF. The nucleotide sequence reads TGTGCCAGCAGTGCCAGGATGAACACTGAAGCTTTCTTT. The receptor chain draws on TRBV2 and TRBJ1-1, with no D gene named confidently. The CDR3 runs 13 amino acids, cysteine and phenylalanine included. Left in the record is the CDR3 DNA by itself, 39 bases read in frame from the first base. Trimming costs V 4 bases and J 0 bases, and their ends lie 6 bases apart. CDR1 and CDR2 were assigned from the germline V gene as SNHLY and FYNNEI.